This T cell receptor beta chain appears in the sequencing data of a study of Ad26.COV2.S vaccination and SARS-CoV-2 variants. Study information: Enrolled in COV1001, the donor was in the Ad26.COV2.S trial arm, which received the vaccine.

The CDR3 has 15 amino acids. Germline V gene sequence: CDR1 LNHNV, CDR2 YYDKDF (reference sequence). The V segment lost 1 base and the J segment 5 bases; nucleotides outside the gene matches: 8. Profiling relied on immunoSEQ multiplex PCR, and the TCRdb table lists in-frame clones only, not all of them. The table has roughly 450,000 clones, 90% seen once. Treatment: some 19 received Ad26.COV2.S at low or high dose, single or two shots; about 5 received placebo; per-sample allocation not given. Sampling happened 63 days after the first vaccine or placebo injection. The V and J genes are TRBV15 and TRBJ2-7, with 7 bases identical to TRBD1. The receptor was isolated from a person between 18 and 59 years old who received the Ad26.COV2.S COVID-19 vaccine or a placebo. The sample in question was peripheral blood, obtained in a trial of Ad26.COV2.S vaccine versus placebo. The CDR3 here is CATSRVNTGEHEQYF. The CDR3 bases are TGTGCCACCAGCAGAGTCAACACAGGGGAGCACGAGCAGTACTTC.